These 14 T cell receptor beta chains originate from one sample sequenced in a study of early T cells in non-severe SARS-CoV-2 infection (dated by TCRdb to the early 2020s). Library preparation used 5' RACE. Sequencing took place on a NextSeq 500. Clones were called with MiXCR by TCRdb after fastp trimmed the public reads at Q25, and only in-frame beta chains were retained. Under each unique CDR3 protein, matching rows form one entry showing the most common genes and DNA. Across this sample there are roughly 90,000 distinct CDR3 sequences, with about 15% seen only once. Of the sample, about 0.59% falls within the top ten clones. The sequenced sample was whole blood. The source of these receptors is an adult who was a healthcare worker with PCR-confirmed SARS-CoV-2 infection or an uninfected control (not recorded which).

The chain uses TRBV11-2 and TRBJ2-4, with 9 bases matching TRBD2. The CDR3 runs 17 residues. V was clipped by 5 bases and J by 6 bases; unmatched bases: 14. Germline CDR1 and CDR2: SGHAT and FQNNGV. The CDR3 nucleotides are TGTGCCAGCAGCGCAACCTTTGCGGGGGGGCCCGGAAACATTCAGTACTTC. Translation: CASSATFAGGPGNIQYF.

As regards this clonotype: Possible read error: a much larger clone is one base away. This chain uses TRBV3-1 with TRBJ2-5, with D tentatively TRBD2 (6 bases). Trimming left V 4 bases short and J 5 bases short, with 17 bases between. The length of the CDR3 is 15 residues. Germline V lookup: CDR1 LGHDT, CDR2 YNNKEL (reference sequence). The CDR3 DNA reads as TGTGCCAGCAGCCCCCCGGGCGGGGTTCACGAGACCCAGTACTTC. Its protein product is CASSPPGGVHETQYF.

This chain connects TRBV20-1 to TRBJ1-1; perhaps TRBD1 as D (5 bases). The ends were cut back, 0 bases at V and 6 bases at J, with 17 bases in the middle. CDR1 and CDR2 from the germline V gene are DFQATT and SNEGSKA (reference sequence). CDR3 length: 15 amino acids. CDR3 loop: CSARDVSTAVPEAFF. CDR3 nucleotide sequence: TGCAGTGCTAGAGATGTATCGACAGCTGTCCCTGAAGCTTTCTTT.

This clonotype has ten or more counts. The J gene is TRBJ2-2, the V gene TRBV7-2, with TRBD2 matching 13 bases. Trimming removed 6 bases from V and 6 bases from J; junction bases left unmatched: 13. This CDR3 spans 18 amino acids. Germline loops: CDR1 SGHTA, CDR2 FQGNSA. The CDR3 DNA follows: TGTGCCAGCAGTTCCAAGGGACTAGCGGGGCTCTCGTCCGGGGAGCTGTTTTTT. Translation: CASSSKGLAGLSSGELFF. The variable domain in full, completed from reference TRBV7-2 and TRBJ2-2, reads GAGVSQSPSNKVTEKGKDVELRCDPISGHTALYWYRQSLGQGLEFLIYFQGNSAPDKSGLPSDRFSAERTGGSVSTLTIQRTQQEDSAVYLCASSSKGLAGLSSGELFFGEGSRLTVL.

At least ten counts were recorded for this clonotype. The gene calls are TRBV5-1 and TRBJ2-1; no clear D. Trimming cost V 5 bases and J 2 bases, with 2 bases left between them. This CDR3 is built from 11 residues. The germline gives CDR1 SGHRS, CDR2 YFSETQ. The CDR3 is CASSTYNEQFF. The CDR3 nucleotides are TGCGCCAGCAGTACCTACAATGAGCAGTTCTTC.

V and J are TRBV7-9 and TRBJ1-1; D remains ambiguous. The CDR3 has 15 residues. The germline V gene has CDR1 SEHNR and CDR2 FQNEAQ (reference sequence). V lost 7 bases, J lost 5 bases, and 20 bases lay in between. The DNA of the CDR3 is TGTGCCAGCACCCCAGGTCGGGAAAAGCGGACTGAAGCTTTCTTT. Translation gives CASTPGREKRTEAFF.

The chain joins TRBV5-1 to TRBJ2-1; 7 bases line up with TRBD1. Germline CDR1 is SGHRS and CDR2 is YFSETQ. The junction had 2 bases not matched to a gene; V was cut back by 4 bases and J by 1 base. The CDR3 runs to 14 residues. The CDR3 here is CASSPGQSYNEQFF. CDR3 nucleotides: TGCGCCAGCAGCCCGGGACAGTCCTACAATGAGCAGTTCTTC.

This clonotype was observed many times. V usage is TRBV4-1 and J usage is TRBJ2-7; D perhaps matches TRBD2 (5 bases). V dropped 1 base and J dropped 6 bases, with 10 bases sitting between them. The germline V gene has CDR1 MGHRA and CDR2 YSYEKL. The CDR3 loop spans 13 amino acids. The CDR3 nucleotides read TGCGCCAGCAGCCAAGCCGGGGTCGGCGAGCAGTACGTC. Its translation is CASSQAGVGEQYV.

This clonotype was detected only a few times. V and J are TRBV11-2 and TRBJ2-2, with D possibly TRBD2 on 5 matching bases. The germline V gene has CDR1 SGHAT and CDR2 FQNNGV. Trimming pared 5 bases from V and 1 base from J, leaving 8 bases between. The CDR3 spans 14 residues. In nucleotides, the CDR3 is TGTGCCAGCAGCCGAGGGAGGAACACCGGGGAGCTGTTTTTT. The encoded protein is CASSRGRNTGELFF. Variable domain in full (rest from reference TRBV11-2 and TRBJ2-2): EAGVAQSPRYKIIEKRQSVAFWCNPISGHATLYWYQQILGQGPKLLIQFQNNGVVDDSQLPKDRFSAERLKGVDSTLKIQPAKLEDSAVYLCASSRGRNTGELFFGEGSRLTVL.

The sample holds many counts of this clonotype. The chain is built from TRBV12-3 or TRBV12-4 and TRBJ2-7, with 7 positions matching TRBD2. Trimming took 1 base from V and 2 from J; bases not matched to a gene: 5. There are 15 residues in the CDR3. The CDR3 bases are TGTGCCAGCAGTTTAGGCCCTAGCGGACCCTACGAGCAGTACGTC. Its protein is CASSLGPSGPYEQYV.

The chain has TRBV3-1 and TRBJ2-1; TRBD2 is a possible D gene (6 bases). V shed 0 bases and J shed 6 bases, with 15 bases lying between them. Germline CDR1 reads LGHDT; CDR2 reads YNNKEL (reference sequence). The CDR3 contains 16 residues. The CDR3 nucleotides read TGTGCCAGCAGCCAAGATGGAACTAGCATCTTCAATGAGCAGTTCTTC. Its protein product is CASSQDGTSIFNEQFF.

The rearrangement links TRBV18 to TRBJ1-3; 11 bases fit TRBD1. This CDR3 contains 17 residues. Germline CDR1 is KGHSH and CDR2 is LQKENI. J lost 0 bases, V lost 3 bases, and 4 bases had no gene match. DNA for the CDR3: TGTGCCAGCTCACCGACCGGGACAGGGGGCTCTGGAAACACCATATATTTT. Amino acids: CASSPTGTGGSGNTIYF.

This chain connects TRBV5-1 to TRBJ1-1; 10 positions match TRBD1. The V segment lost 6 bases and the J segment 5 bases; nucleotides outside the gene matches: 10. The CDR3 is 15 residues long. Per the germline V gene, CDR1 is SGHRS and CDR2 is YFSETQ. CDR3 sequence: CASTFDRGPLTEAFF. The CDR3 DNA follows: TGCGCCAGCACCTTTGACAGGGGGCCTCTGACTGAAGCTTTCTTT.

This clonotype was found a few times. The chain couples TRBV7-9 to TRBJ1-2; D gene unclear. The V end lost 4 bases, the J end lost 3 bases, and 12 bases lay between the germline ends. This CDR3 region has 14 residues. Looked up from germline, CDR1 is SEHNR and CDR2 is FQNEAQ (reference sequence). The CDR3 sequence is CASSSPEGDYGYTF. The CDR3, as DNA: TGTGCCAGCAGCTCCCCGGAGGGAGACTATGGCTACACCTTC.